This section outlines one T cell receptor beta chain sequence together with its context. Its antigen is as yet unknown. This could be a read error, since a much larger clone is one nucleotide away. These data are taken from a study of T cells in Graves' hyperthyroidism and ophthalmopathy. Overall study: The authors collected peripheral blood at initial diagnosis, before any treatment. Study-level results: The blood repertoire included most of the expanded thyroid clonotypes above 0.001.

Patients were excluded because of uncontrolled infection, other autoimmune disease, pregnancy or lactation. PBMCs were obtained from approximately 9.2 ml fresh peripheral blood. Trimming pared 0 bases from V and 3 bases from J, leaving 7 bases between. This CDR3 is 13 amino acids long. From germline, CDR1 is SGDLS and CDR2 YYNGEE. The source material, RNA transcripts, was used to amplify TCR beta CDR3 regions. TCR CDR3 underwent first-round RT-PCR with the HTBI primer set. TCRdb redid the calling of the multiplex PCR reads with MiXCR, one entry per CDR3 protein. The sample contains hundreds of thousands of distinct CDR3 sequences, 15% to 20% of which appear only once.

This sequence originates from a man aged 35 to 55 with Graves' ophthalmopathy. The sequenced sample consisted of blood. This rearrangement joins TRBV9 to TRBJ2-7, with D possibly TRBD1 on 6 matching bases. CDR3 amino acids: CASSVGDIYEQYF. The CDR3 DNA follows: TGTGCCAGCAGCGTAGGGGACATCTACGAGCAGTACTTC.